This TCR beta chain was sequenced for a study of blood T cell repertoires in COVID-19. Study context: Collection of acute and convalescent COVID-19 samples took place in the United States, Italy and Spain. T cells, B-cell-depleted T cells, or PBMCs supplied cDNA or gDNA.

In germline, CDR1 is MGHDK, CDR2 SYGVNS. This CDR3 is built from 16 residues. The V gene lost 3 bases and the J gene lost 0 bases, with 13 bases spanning the gap. Original methodology: Amplifying reference gene primers gave estimates of nucleated cell counts. Here immunoSEQ multiplex PCR was the method, and the copy in TCRdb shows in-frame clones only, minus some. The V and J calls and clone size are taken from that table; D and trimming were inferred from the DNA. The sample has 200,000 to 250,000 clones; around 84% are singletons. This clone was observed once. The gene calls are TRBV25-1 and TRBJ2-3, with D unresolved. This TCR was sampled from a woman aged 60-75 years who had recovered from COVID-19. Sequencing was done on a sample of peripheral blood. The CDR3 loop is CASSDYFPPSTDTQYF. CDR3 DNA sequence: TGTGCCAGCAGTGATTATTTTCCTCCTAGCACAGATACGCAGTATTTT.